This TCR beta chain is from a study of technical replicates of blood from four donors. In its sample, this clone was seen once. The repertoire was sequenced with immunoSEQ multiplex PCR; TCRdb's copy has only in-frame clones and lacks some. The sample carries 45,000 to 60,000 clones, around 91% recorded once. The CDR3 runs to 13 residues. J was trimmed by 7 bases and V by 3 bases; bases with no gene match: 6. From germline, CDR1 is SGDLS and CDR2 YYNGEE. The V and J genes are TRBV9 and TRBJ1-2; TRBD1 aligns across 7 bases. The sample taken for sequencing was PBMCs. The source is a human donor in good health. Some clones in this sample may be carry-over from other donors' samples. CDR3 protein: CASSAEGARGYTF. DNA for the CDR3: TGTGCCAGCAGCGCAGAGGGGGCCCGTGGCTACACCTTC.